This paragraph reports one TCR beta chain. The sample is drawn from a study of T cell changes during pregnancy in multiple sclerosis. Sequencing used immunoSEQ multiplex PCR; TCRdb keeps in-frame clones, though not all of them. Of about 110,000 clones in the sample, around 92% were seen once. The CDR3 runs to 12 residues. Germline V gives CDR1 LNHDA, CDR2 SQIVND (reference sequence). The V end was cut by 8 bases, the J end by 3 bases, with 10 bases between. This specimen was peripheral blood, taken in the third trimester of pregnancy. This receptor was obtained from a female donor in good health, enrolled as a control in a pregnancy study. V is TRBV19 and J is TRBJ1-2; weak D call: TRBD1 (5 bases). CDR3 in amino acids: CASWTGDYGYTF. DNA for the CDR3: TGTGCCAGTTGGACGGGGGACTATGGCTACACCTTC.